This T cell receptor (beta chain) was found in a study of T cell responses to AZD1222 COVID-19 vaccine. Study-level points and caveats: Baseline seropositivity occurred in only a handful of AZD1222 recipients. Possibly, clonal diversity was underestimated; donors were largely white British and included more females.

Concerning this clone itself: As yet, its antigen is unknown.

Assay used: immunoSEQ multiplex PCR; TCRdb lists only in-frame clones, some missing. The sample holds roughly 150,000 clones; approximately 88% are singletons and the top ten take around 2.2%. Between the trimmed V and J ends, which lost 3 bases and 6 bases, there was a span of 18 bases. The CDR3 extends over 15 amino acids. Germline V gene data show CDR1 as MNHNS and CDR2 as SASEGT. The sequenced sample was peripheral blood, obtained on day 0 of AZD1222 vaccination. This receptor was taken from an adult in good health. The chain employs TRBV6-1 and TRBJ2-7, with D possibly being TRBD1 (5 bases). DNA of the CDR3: TGTGCCAGCAGTGATTCAGGGCTCCCTGGGGTCGAGCAGTACTTC. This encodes CASSDSGLPGVEQYF.